This entry features one TCR beta chain sequence. Its matching antigen is unknown. Per the germline V gene, CDR1 is LNHDA and CDR2 is SQIVND (reference sequence). V gave up 11 bases and J gave up 3 bases; unmatched junction bases: 3. The CDR3 sequence is 12 residues long. This sample is part of a study of graft-versus-host responses after intestinal transplantation. Overall study findings and caveats: Early post-transplant declines in HvG were associated with peak levels of circulating GvH clones.

The method was immunoSEQ multiplex PCR; TCRdb's version includes in-frame clones alone and lacks a portion of them. The profile covers about 84,000 clones, with approximately 90% appearing a single time and 0.3% to 0.45% taken by the ten largest. The V and J genes are TRBV19 and TRBJ2-3; 9 bases are shared with TRBD1. The material was unstimulated CD4+ T cells sorted from spleen or lymph node cells, obtained before transplant. This TCR came from a human donor who was the organ donor for an intestinal transplant. The CDR3 DNA follows: TGTGCCGCCGGGACAGGGACAGATACGCAGTATTTT. This gives the protein CAAGTGTDTQYF.